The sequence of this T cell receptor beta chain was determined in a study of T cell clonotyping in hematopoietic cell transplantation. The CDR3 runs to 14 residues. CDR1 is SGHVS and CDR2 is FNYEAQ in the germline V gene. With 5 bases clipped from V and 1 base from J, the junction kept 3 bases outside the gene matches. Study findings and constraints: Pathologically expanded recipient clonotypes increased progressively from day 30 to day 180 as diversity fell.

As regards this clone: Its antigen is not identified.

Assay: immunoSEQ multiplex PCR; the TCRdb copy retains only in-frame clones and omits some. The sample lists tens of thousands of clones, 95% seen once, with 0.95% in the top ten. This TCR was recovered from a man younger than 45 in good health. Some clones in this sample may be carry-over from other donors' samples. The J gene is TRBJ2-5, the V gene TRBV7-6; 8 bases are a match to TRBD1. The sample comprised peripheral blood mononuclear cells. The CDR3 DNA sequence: TGTGCCAGCAGCCCGGGGACAGGCCAAGAGACCCAGTACTTC. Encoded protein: CASSPGTGQETQYF.